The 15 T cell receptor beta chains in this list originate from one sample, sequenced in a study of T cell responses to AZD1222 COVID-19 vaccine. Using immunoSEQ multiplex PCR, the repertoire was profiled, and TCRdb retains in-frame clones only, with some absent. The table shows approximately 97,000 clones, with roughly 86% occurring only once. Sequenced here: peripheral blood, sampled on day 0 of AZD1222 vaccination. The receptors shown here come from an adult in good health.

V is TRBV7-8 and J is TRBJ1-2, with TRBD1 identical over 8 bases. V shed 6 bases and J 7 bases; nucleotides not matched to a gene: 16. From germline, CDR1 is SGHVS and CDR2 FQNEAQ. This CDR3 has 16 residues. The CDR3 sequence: CASRPGTGVSVGGYTF. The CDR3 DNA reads TGTGCCAGCAGGCCAGGGACAGGCGTCTCTGTGGGTGGCTACACCTTC.

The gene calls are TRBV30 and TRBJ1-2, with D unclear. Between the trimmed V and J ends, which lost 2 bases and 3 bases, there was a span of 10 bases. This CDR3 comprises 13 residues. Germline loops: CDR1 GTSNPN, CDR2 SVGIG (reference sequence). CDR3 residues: CAWSLGKDYGYTF. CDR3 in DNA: TGTGCCTGGAGTTTAGGCAAAGACTATGGCTACACCTTC.

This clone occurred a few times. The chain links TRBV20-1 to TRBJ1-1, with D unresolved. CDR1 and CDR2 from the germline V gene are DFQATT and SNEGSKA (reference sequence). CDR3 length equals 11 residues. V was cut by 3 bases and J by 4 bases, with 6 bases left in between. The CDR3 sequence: CSASLPTEAFF. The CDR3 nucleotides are TGCAGTGCTAGTCTCCCCACTGAAGCTTTCTTT.

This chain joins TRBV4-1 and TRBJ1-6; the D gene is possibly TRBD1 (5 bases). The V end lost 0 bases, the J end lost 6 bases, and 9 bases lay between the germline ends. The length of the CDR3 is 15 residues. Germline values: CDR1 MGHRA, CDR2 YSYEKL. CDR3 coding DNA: TGCGCCAGCAGCCAAGAGGGGACCGCTAATTCACCCCTCCACTTT. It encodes CASSQEGTANSPLHF.

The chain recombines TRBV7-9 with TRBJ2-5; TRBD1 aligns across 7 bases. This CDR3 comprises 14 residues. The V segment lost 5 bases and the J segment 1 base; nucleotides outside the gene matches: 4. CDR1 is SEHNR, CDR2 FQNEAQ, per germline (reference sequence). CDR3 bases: TGTGCCAGCAGCCTTTGGACAGGCCAAGAGACCCAGTACTTC. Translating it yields CASSLWTGQETQYF.

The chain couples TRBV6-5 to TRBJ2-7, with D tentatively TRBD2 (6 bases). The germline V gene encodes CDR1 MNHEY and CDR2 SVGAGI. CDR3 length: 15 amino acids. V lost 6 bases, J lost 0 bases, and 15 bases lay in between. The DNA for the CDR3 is TGTGCCAGCAGCGTCCGGGGCGGGGCCTCCTACGAGCAGTACTTC. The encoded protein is CASSVRGGASYEQYF.

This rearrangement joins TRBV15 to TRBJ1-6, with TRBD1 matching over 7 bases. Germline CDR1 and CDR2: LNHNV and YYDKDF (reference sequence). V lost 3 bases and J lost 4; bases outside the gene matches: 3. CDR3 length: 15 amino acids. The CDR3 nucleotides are TGTGCCACCAGCAGTCCGGGACAGTATAATTCACCCCTCCACTTT. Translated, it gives CATSSPGQYNSPLHF.

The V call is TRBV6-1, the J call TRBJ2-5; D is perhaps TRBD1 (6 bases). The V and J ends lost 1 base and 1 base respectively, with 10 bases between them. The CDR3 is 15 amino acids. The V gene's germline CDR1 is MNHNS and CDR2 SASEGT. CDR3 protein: CASSEGPGVQETQYF. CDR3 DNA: TGTGCCAGCAGTGAAGGTCCAGGGGTCCAAGAGACCCAGTACTTC.

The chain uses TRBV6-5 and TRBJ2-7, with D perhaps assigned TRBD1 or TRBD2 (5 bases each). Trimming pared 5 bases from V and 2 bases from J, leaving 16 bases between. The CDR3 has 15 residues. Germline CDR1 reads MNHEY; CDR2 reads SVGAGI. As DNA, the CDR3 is TGTGCCAGCAGTACCCCTCGGGACGGAACCTACGAGCAGTACTTC. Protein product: CASSTPRDGTYEQYF.

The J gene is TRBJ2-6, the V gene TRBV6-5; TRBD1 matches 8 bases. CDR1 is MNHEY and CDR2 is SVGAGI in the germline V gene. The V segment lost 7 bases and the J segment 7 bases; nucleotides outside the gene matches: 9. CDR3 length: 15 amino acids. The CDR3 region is CASTLAGGYANVLTF. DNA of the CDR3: TGTGCCAGCACTCTAGCAGGGGGCTATGCCAACGTCCTGACTTTC.

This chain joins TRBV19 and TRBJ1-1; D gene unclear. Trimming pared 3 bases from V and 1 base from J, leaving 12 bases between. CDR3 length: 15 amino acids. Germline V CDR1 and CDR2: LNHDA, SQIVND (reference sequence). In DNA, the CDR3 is TGTGCCAGTAGTATTGAGAGGTCACCGAACACTGAAGCTTTCTTT. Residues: CASSIERSPNTEAFF.

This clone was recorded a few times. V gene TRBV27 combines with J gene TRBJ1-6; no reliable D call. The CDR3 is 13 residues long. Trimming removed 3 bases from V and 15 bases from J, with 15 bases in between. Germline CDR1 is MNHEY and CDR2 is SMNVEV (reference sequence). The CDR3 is CASSFYDNSVLHF. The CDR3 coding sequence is TGTGCCAGCAGTTTTTACGATAATTCAGTCCTCCACTTT.

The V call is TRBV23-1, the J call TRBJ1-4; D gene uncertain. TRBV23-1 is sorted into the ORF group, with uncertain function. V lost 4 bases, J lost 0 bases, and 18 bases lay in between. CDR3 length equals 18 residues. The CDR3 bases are TGCGCCAGCAGTCGGGAGGGAGGCCCACCTACAACTAATGAAAAACTGTTTTTT. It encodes CASSREGGPPTTNEKLFF.

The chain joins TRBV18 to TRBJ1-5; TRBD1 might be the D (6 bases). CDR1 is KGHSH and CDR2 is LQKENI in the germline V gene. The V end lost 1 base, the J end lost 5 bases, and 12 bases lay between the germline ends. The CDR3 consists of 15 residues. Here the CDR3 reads CASSPLWGADQPQHF. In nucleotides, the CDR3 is TGTGCCAGCTCACCACTTTGGGGGGCCGATCAGCCCCAGCATTTT.

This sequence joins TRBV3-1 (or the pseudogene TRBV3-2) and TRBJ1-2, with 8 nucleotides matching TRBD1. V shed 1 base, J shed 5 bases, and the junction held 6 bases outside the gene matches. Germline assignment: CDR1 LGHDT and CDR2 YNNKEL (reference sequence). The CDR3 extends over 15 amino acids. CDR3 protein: CASSQGTGLTYGYTF. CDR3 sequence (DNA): TGTGCCAGCAGCCAAGGGACAGGGTTAACTTATGGCTACACCTTC.